The sequence of this T cell receptor (beta chain) was determined in a study of shared clonotypes between healthy human individuals. Study conclusions and caveats: Clonotypes which were not shared had lower generation probabilities than clonotypes that all four donors shared.

Using immunoSEQ multiplex PCR, the repertoire was profiled, and TCRdb retains in-frame clones only, with some absent. The repertoire holds a few million clones, with over 85% as singletons. Concerning this clone itself: Its antigen is undetermined.

HIV-negative, healthy adults without recent acute infections or vaccinations were the donors. V shed 3 bases and J shed 6 bases, with 9 bases lying between them. The CDR3 contains 11 residues. Germline V gives CDR1 DFQATT, CDR2 SNEGSKA (reference sequence). This chain uses TRBV20-1 with TRBJ2-7; D gene uncertain. Sequencing was done on a sample of naive CD4+ T cells sorted from blood. Stated subset: CD45RA+ positively selected. This receptor was identified in a man between 18 and 29 years old in good health. The CDR3 region is CSASVLSEQYF. The CDR3 DNA is TGCAGTGCTAGTGTGCTGAGCGAGCAGTACTTC.